A selection of T cell receptor beta chains follows, all from one sample in a study of blood T cell repertoires in COVID-19. Clones were read by immunoSEQ multiplex PCR, and TCRdb kept only the in-frame ones, dropping some. The sample has approximately 80,000 clones; around 91% are singletons. The sequenced sample was peripheral blood. Receptors originate from a woman between 50 and 59 years old in a cohort sampled during active COVID-19. Each CDR3 is given with its conserved first and last residue. A D gene is named only where the DNA matches it firmly. Rows may omit the clone size; those that give it use once, few, many or a size class.

d_call	v_call	clone_size	j_call	cdr3_aa	cdr3_nt
TRBD1	TRBV2	few	TRBJ1-2	CASSPGQGSVGYGYTF	TGTGCCAGCAGTCCGGGACAGGGATCGGTGGGATATGGCTACACCTTC
-	TRBV7-9	-	TRBJ2-7	CASSSEEVGAYEQYF	TGTGCCAGCAGCTCCGAAGAGGTAGGGGCGTACGAGCAGTACTTC
-	TRBV12-2	-	TRBJ1-2	CASRVPGGGGLNYGYTF	TGTGCAAGTCGCGTCCCCGGGGGCGGGGGGCTTAACTATGGCTACACCTTC
-	TRBV6-4	-	TRBJ1-2	CASRVGVNYGYTF	TGTGCCAGCCGGGTGGGTGTTAACTATGGCTACACCTTC
-	TRBV27	-	TRBJ2-3	CASSPLLRGPTDTQYF	TGTGCCAGCAGTCCCCTCTTACGCGGGCCCACAGATACGCAGTATTTT
-	TRBV4-1	few	TRBJ2-2	CASSRSNGGGRTGELFF	TGCGCCAGCAGCCGAAGCAATGGGGGAGGCCGCACCGGGGAGCTGTTTTTT
-	TRBV4-2	-	TRBJ2-1	CASSTYNEQFF	TGTGCCAGCTCCACATACAATGAGCAGTTCTTC
-	TRBV27	few	TRBJ1-5	CASSLSRANQPQHF	TGTGCCAGCAGTTTAAGCAGGGCCAATCAGCCCCAGCATTTT
TRBD1	TRBV28	-	TRBJ1-1	CASSLPGQTEAFF	TGTGCCAGCTCCCTCCCGGGACAGACTGAAGCTTTCTTT
TRBD2	TRBV19	-	TRBJ2-1	CASRLYVGLAGDSSYNEQFF	TGTGCCAGTAGGCTATACGTCGGACTAGCGGGTGATAGCTCCTACAATGAGCAGTTCTTC
TRBD2	TRBV6-6	-	TRBJ2-7	CASSTSGTSGSYEQYF	TGTGCCAGCAGCACCTCCGGGACTAGCGGGTCTTACGAGCAGTACTTC
-	TRBV11-2	-	TRBJ1-2	CASSLQSDINYGYTF	TGTGCCAGCAGCCTTCAGAGTGACATTAACTATGGCTACACCTTC
-	TRBV30	-	TRBJ1-5	CAWSEGIQPQHF	TGTGCCTGGAGTGAGGGGATTCAGCCCCAGCATTTT
TRBD1	TRBV5-5	-	TRBJ1-5	CASSPGGANQPQHF	TGTGCCAGCAGCCCAGGGGGCGCGAATCAGCCCCAGCATTTT
-	TRBV28	-	TRBJ2-1	CASNRRPSNEQFF	TGTGCCAGCAACAGACGCCCCTCCAATGAGCAGTTCTTC
TRBD2	TRBV9	-	TRBJ2-1	CASSEGTRAFVNEQFF	TGTGCCAGCAGCGAAGGGACTAGAGCGTTCGTTAATGAGCAGTTCTTC
TRBD2	TRBV5-1	-	TRBJ2-1	CASEREGLYNEQFF	TGCGCCAGCGAGCGGGAGGGGTTATACAATGAGCAGTTCTTC
TRBD1	TRBV18	-	TRBJ1-2	CASSPGYPGQTNYGYTF	TGTGCCAGCTCACCGGGATATCCGGGACAGACGAACTATGGCTACACCTTC
-	TRBV7-2	-	TRBJ2-2	CASSLFMGVGTGELFF	TGTGCCAGCAGTTTATTTATGGGAGTCGGGACCGGGGAGCTGTTTTTT
-	TRBV1	-	TRBJ2-2	CTSSHLQAANTGELFF	TGCACCAGCAGCCACCTACAAGCGGCGAACACCGGGGAGCTGTTTTTT
TRBD1	TRBV2	-	TRBJ2-7	CASTRTGGSYEQYF	TGTGCCAGCACCCGGACAGGGGGGTCCTACGAGCAGTACTTC
TRBD1	TRBV18	-	TRBJ2-7	CASSTGQEAYEQYF	TGTGCCAGCTCAACGGGACAGGAAGCCTACGAGCAGTACTTC
TRBD1	TRBV18	few	TRBJ2-7	CASSPRTGSYEQYF	TGTGCCAGCTCACCTCGGACAGGAAGCTACGAGCAGTACTTC
-	TRBV3-1/TRBV3-2	-	TRBJ1-1	CATSTVNTEAFF	TGTGCCACCTCTACAGTGAACACTGAAGCTTTCTTT
-	TRBV28	once	TRBJ2-1	CASSSTGLGDEQFF	TGTGCCAGCAGTTCGACAGGCCTTGGGGATGAGCAGTTCTTC
TRBD2	TRBV6-5	-	TRBJ2-7	CASSYGTSATVYEQYF	TGTGCCAGCAGTTACGGGACTAGCGCGACCGTGTACGAGCAGTACTTC
TRBD2	TRBV5-5	-	TRBJ2-7	CASSTGLAISYEQYF	TGTGCCAGCAGCACGGGACTAGCCATTTCCTACGAGCAGTACTTC
TRBD1	TRBV2	-	TRBJ1-5	CASSGLGQANQPQHF	TGTGCCAGCAGTGGTCTGGGACAGGCTAATCAGCCCCAGCATTTT
-	TRBV29-1	-	TRBJ1-1	CSVAQANTEAFF	TGCAGCGTTGCACAGGCTAACACTGAAGCTTTCTTT
TRBD1	TRBV7-9	-	TRBJ1-1	CASSFVSGQGRNTEAFF	TGTGCCAGCAGCTTCGTCTCCGGACAGGGTCGTAACACTGAAGCTTTCTTT
TRBD1	TRBV4-1	-	TRBJ1-5	CASSLDRGQPQHF	TGCGCCAGCAGCCTGGACAGGGGACAGCCCCAGCATTTT
TRBD1	TRBV28	-	TRBJ1-5	CASSLTQGDQPQHF	TGTGCCAGCAGTTTAACCCAGGGGGATCAGCCCCAGCATTTT
-	TRBV18	-	TRBJ1-4	CASRGTTNEKLFF	TGTGCCAGCCGGGGTACAACTAATGAAAAACTGTTTTTT
TRBD2	TRBV5-1	-	TRBJ2-2	CASSLGTSVNTGELFF	TGCGCCAGCAGCTTAGGGACTAGCGTGAACACCGGGGAGCTGTTTTTT
-	TRBV27	-	TRBJ2-2	CASSLSRDILNTGELFF	TGTGCCAGCAGTTTATCAAGGGACATACTGAACACCGGGGAGCTGTTTTTT
-	TRBV28	-	TRBJ2-1	CASSLVGRPYNEQFF	TGTGCCAGCAGTTTAGTGGGGAGGCCCTACAATGAGCAGTTCTTC
TRBD2	TRBV5-5	-	TRBJ2-7	CASSPQGTSGYEQYF	TGTGCCAGCAGCCCGCAGGGGACTAGCGGGTACGAGCAGTACTTC
-	TRBV19	-	TRBJ2-7	CASSIAESSYEQYF	TGTGCCAGTAGTATAGCGGAGAGCTCCTACGAGCAGTACTTC
TRBD2	TRBV5-1	-	TRBJ2-5	CASAALAAQETQYF	TGCGCCAGCGCCGCACTAGCGGCTCAAGAGACCCAGTACTTC
TRBD1	TRBV27	-	TRBJ2-6	CASSLTGGISGANVLTF	TGTGCCAGCAGTTTGACAGGGGGCATCTCTGGGGCCAACGTCCTGACTTTC
TRBD1	TRBV9	-	TRBJ2-7	CASSVEGQGWGEQHF	TGTGCCAGCAGCGTAGAAGGACAGGGGTGGGGCGAGCAGCACTTC
-	TRBV27	-	TRBJ1-1	CASTITVGARTEAFF	TGTGCCAGCACCATAACCGTAGGGGCGAGGACTGAAGCTTTCTTT
TRBD2	TRBV28	-	TRBJ2-1	CASSSLAGGLREQFF	TGTGCCAGCAGTTCCCTAGCGGGAGGACTCCGTGAGCAGTTCTTC
TRBD2	TRBV6-6	-	TRBJ2-3	CASSYGSGRVDTQYF	TGTGCCAGCAGTTATGGTAGCGGGAGGGTAGATACGCAGTATTTT
-	TRBV5-1	-	TRBJ2-1	CASSLEGDNEQFF	TGCGCCAGCAGCTTGGAAGGGGACAATGAGCAGTTCTTC